This TCR beta chain was sequenced in a study of CD8 T cells in Susac syndrome. This CDR3 has 16 amino acids. Trimming took 4 bases from V and 2 from J; bases not matched to a gene: 8. Looked up from germline, CDR1 is SGHTA and CDR2 is FQGTGA. Reverse transcription of about 0.5 to 1 ug RNA was carried out with random hexamers. TCRdb re-analysed the immunoSEQ multiplex PCR reads in MiXCR, keeping a single row per CDR3 protein. The sample consists of approximately 120,000 distinct CDR3 sequences, roughly 95% of them appearing once. The sequence came from a human donor in good health. The chain carries TRBV7-3 and TRBJ1-1; 9 bases match TRBD1. The sequenced material came from CD4+ T cells from PBMCs. CDR3 coding DNA: TGTGCCAGCAGCTCGTACCGGGACAGGGTTAACACTGAAGCTTTCTTT. It yields the protein CASSSYRDRVNTEAFF.